This T cell receptor (beta chain) is drawn from a study of cytomegalovirus exposure and HLA in healthy donors. Points from the study as a whole: What was likely a sequencing artifact was a cluster of highly shared sequence variants. In a later analysis, the majority of CMV-associated beta chains seemingly showed HLA restriction.

CDR1 and CDR2 (germline): SNHLY, FYNNEI. CDR3 length: 10 residues. Trimming stripped 6 bases from V and 16 bases from J, with 10 bases between. A remark on this clone: The target antigen is unknown.

The study ran its PCR with 60 Vbeta and 13 Jbeta primers. Generated by immunoSEQ multiplex PCR, the TCRdb table keeps only in-frame clones and is missing some. The repertoire holds just over 200,000 clones, almost 70% seen once, with about 3% in the top ten. The TCR comes from a man aged 35 to 55 in good health and CMV-seropositive. Material: PBMCs. This chain connects TRBV2 to TRBJ1-6; no firm D call. In nucleotides, the CDR3 is TGTGCCAGCAGCGAGGTCGATCTCCACTTT. It codes for CASSEVDLHF.